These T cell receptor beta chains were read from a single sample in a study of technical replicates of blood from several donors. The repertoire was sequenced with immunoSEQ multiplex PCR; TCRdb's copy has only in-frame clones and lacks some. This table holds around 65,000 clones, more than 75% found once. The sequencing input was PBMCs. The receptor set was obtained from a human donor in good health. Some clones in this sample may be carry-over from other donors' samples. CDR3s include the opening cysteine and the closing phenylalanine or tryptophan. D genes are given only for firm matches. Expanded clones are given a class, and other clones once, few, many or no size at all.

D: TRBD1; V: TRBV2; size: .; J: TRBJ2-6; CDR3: CASSETPGGAGANVLTF; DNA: TGTGCCAGCAGCGAGACCCCAGGGGGCGCTGGGGCCAACGTCCTGACTTTC
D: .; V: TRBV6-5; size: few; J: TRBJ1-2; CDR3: CASRHIGGYTF; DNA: TGTGCCAGCAGGCATATCGGGGGCTACACCTTC
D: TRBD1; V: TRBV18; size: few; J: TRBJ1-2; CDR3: CASHGTGVNYGYTF; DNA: TGTGCCAGCCACGGGACAGGGGTAAACTATGGCTACACCTTC
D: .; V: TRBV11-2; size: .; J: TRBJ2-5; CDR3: CASSLVGGASETQYF; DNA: TGTGCCAGCAGCTTAGTCGGAGGGGCCAGTGAGACCCAGTACTTC
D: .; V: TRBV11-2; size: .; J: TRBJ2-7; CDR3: CASSKIQGNGEQYF; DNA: TGTGCCAGCAGCAAAATTCAGGGGAACGGGGAGCAGTACTTC
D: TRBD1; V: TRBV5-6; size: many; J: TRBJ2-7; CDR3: CASSLVGGYREQYF; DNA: TGTGCCAGCAGCTTGGTAGGGGGCTATCGGGAGCAGTACTTC
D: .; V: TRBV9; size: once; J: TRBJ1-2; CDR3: CASSPRPGDEYGYTF; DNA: TGTGCCAGCAGCCCCCGACCGGGGGACGAGTATGGCTACACCTTC
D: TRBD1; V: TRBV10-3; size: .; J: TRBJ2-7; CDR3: CAISVDRGPYEQYF; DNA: TGTGCCATCAGTGTCGACAGGGGTCCCTACGAGCAGTACTTC
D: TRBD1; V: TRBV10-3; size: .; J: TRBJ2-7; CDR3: CAISESSGQGGYEQYF; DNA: TGTGCCATCAGTGAGTCTTCTGGACAGGGGGGGTACGAGCAGTACTTC
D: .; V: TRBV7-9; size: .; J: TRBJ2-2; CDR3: CASSPEGAGELFF; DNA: TGTGCCAGCAGCCCCGAGGGGGCCGGGGAGCTGTTTTTT
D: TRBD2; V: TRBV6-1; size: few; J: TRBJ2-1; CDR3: CASSGSIAGGSNEQFF; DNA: TGTGCCAGCAGTGGAAGTATAGCGGGAGGCTCCAATGAGCAGTTCTTC
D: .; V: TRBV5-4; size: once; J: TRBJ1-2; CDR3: CASSLRGGTGYTF; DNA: TGTGCCAGCAGCCTGAGGGGGGGCACGGGCTACACCTTC
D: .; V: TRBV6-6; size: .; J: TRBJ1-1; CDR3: CAAGGRAQNTEAFF; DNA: TGTGCCGCGGGCGGGAGGGCTCAGAACACTGAAGCTTTCTTT
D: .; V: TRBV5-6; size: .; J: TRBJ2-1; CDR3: CASSYRESSYNEQFF; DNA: TGTGCCAGCAGCTATAGGGAGAGCTCCTACAATGAGCAGTTCTTC
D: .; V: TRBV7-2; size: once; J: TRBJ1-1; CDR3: CASSSQGQAEAFF; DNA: TGTGCCAGCAGCTCCCAGGGGCAGGCTGAAGCTTTCTTT
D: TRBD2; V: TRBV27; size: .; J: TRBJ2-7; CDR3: CASSFLAGGAYEQYF; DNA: TGTGCCAGCAGTTTCCTAGCGGGGGGAGCCTACGAGCAGTACTTC
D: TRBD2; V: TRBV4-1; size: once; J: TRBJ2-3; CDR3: CASSQGGGLAVPDTQYF; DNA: TGCGCCAGCAGCCAGGGGGGGGGACTAGCGGTCCCGGATACGCAGTATTTT
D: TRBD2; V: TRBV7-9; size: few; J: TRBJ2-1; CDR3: CASSLGLAGWDEQFF; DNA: TGTGCCAGCAGCCTGGGACTAGCGGGGTGGGATGAGCAGTTCTTC
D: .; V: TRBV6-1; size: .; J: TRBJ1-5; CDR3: CASSEASVRSHF; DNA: TGTGCCAGCAGTGAAGCCAGTGTCCGCTCTCATTTT
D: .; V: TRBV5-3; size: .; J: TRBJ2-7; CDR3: CARSPQGYEQYF; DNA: TGTGCCAGAAGCCCCCAGGGCTACGAGCAGTACTTC
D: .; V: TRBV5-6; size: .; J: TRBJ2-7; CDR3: CASSFEQPAYEQYF; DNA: TGTGCCAGCAGCTTCGAACAGCCCGCCTACGAGCAGTACTTC
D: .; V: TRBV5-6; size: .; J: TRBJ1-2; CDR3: CASSLGGSYGYTF; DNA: TGTGCCAGCAGCTTGGGAGGGTCCTATGGCTACACCTTC
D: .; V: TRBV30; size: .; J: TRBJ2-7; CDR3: CAWGGGVSYEQYF; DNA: TGTGCCTGGGGAGGAGGGGTTTCCTACGAGCAGTACTTC
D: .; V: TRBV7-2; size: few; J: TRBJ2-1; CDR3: CASSPRVVYNEQFF; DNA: TGTGCCAGCAGCCCCCGGGTGGTCTACAATGAGCAGTTCTTC
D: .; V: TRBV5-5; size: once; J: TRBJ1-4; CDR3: CASSFAGDEKLFF; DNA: TGTGCCAGCAGCTTTGCGGGGGACGAAAAACTGTTTTTT
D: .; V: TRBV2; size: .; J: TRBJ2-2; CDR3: CASSLQGLQNTGELFF; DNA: TGTGCCAGCAGCCTCCAAGGACTACAAAACACCGGGGAGCTGTTTTTT
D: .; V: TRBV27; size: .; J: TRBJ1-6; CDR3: CASSLIAGGSPLHF; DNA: TGTGCCAGCAGTTTAATCGCTGGAGGATCACCCCTCCACTTT
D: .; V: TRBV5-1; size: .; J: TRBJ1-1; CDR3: CASSSNPSGRNTEAFF; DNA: TGCGCCAGCAGCTCCAACCCATCGGGTCGGAACACTGAAGCTTTCTTT
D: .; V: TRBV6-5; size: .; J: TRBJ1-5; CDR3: CASSYRQEGQPQHF; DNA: TGTGCCAGCAGTTATAGACAAGAAGGTCAGCCCCAGCATTTT
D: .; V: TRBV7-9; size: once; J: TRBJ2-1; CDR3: CASSLAQIYNEQFF; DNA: TGTGCCAGCAGCTTAGCACAGATCTACAATGAGCAGTTCTTC
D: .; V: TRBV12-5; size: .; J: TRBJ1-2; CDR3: CASGLVTGPYGYGYTF; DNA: TGTGCTAGTGGTTTGGTAACAGGACCGTACGGCTATGGCTACACCTTC
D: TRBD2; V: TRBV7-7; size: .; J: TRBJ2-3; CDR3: CASSQRLAVQGSTDTQYF; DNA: TGTGCCAGCAGCCAAAGACTAGCGGTCCAGGGGAGCACAGATACGCAGTATTTT
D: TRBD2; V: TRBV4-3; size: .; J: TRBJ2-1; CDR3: CASSRKNLAVGRADEQFF; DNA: TGCGCCAGCAGCCGGAAGAACCTAGCGGTTGGGAGGGCCGATGAGCAGTTCTTC
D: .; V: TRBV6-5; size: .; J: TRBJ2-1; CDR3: CASSSDRGSNEQFF; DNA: TGTGCCAGCAGTTCCGATCGGGGGAGCAATGAGCAGTTCTTC
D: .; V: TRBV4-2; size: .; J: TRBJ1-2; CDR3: CASSQPDSNSLYGYTF; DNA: TGTGCCAGCAGCCAACCGGACAGCAACTCTCTGTATGGCTACACCTTC
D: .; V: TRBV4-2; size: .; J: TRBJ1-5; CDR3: CASRELGLSNQPQHF; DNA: TGTGCCAGCAGAGAGCTTGGGCTGAGCAATCAGCCCCAGCATTTT
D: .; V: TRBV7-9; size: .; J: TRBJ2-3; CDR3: CASSLATDRSTDTQYF; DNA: TGTGCCAGCAGCTTAGCGACCGACAGAAGCACAGATACGCAGTATTTT
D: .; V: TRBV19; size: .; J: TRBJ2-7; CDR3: CASSQLLGGEQYF; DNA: TGTGCCAGTAGTCAGTTATTGGGGGGCGAGCAGTACTTC